A single sample is the source of the 3 T cell receptor beta chains below, sequenced in a study of tumor and adjacent non-tumor tissue in lung cancer. The template was RNA from unsorted bulk tissue. TCRbeta libraries were built with three rounds of nested PCR, modified from ARM-PCR. TCRdb processed the multiplex PCR reads anew with MiXCR; each CDR3 protein has one entry. Of 130,000 or so distinct CDR3 sequences listed, around three fifths are singletons. The sample was lung tumor tissue. Receptors were obtained from a man between 25 and 39 years old with non-small cell lung cancer.

With regard to this clonotype: One end of the junction does not line up with germline, which may come from a read error. The chain employs TRBV7-9 and TRBJ2-3, with a weak D call TRBD2 (6 bases). This CDR3 is built from 16 residues. The V gene's germline CDR1 is SEHNR and CDR2 FQNEAQ (reference sequence). The CDR3 region is CASNLAASLRTDTQYF. The DNA for the CDR3 is TGTGCCAGCAACTTAGCGGCTAGCCTCCGCACAGATACGCAGTATTTT.

This chain connects TRBV7-9 to TRBJ1-2; 9 nucleotides match TRBD1. Germline trimming cut 5 bases from V and 6 bases from J; bases unmatched to any gene: 7. Per the germline V gene, CDR1 is SEHNR and CDR2 is FQNEAQ (reference sequence). CDR3 length equals 14 residues. CDR3 sequence (DNA): TGTGCCAGCAGCCCTTGGACAGGGGTCCATGGCTACACCTTC. Its translation: CASSPWTGVHGYTF. Together with reference TRBV7-9 and TRBJ1-2, the CDR3 gives the full variable domain: DTGVSQNPRHKITKRGQNVTFRCDPISEHNRLYWYRQTLGQGPEFLTYFQNEAQLEKSRLLSDRFSAERPKGSFSTLEIQRTEQGDSAMYLCASSPWTGVHGYTFGSGTRLTVV.

This clonotype was detected many times. This chain links TRBV5-1 with TRBJ1-1; D is uncertain. CDR1 and CDR2 (germline): SGHRS, YFSETQ. This CDR3 has 15 residues. V lost 4 bases to trimming and J lost 4 bases, with 17 bases between them. CDR3 in amino acids: CASSPTPGGATEAFF. The CDR3 nucleotides are TGCGCCAGCAGCCCGACTCCGGGAGGAGCCACTGAAGCTTTCTTT.